A selection of T cell receptor beta chains follows, all from one sample in a study of vaccination effects on CD4 cells after COVID-19. Here immunoSEQ multiplex PCR was the method, and the copy in TCRdb shows in-frame clones only, minus some. The table lists approximately 83,000 clones, about three quarters of them singletons. These receptors lack a known antigen. The sequencing here drew on CD4+ T cells from PBMCs cultured with HCoV-OC43 spike peptides, taken after COVID-19 vaccination. These receptors came from a human donor who received a COVID-19 vaccine. CDR3s include the opening cysteine and the closing phenylalanine or tryptophan. A D gene is named only where the DNA matches it firmly. Clone size appears in some rows only: once, few, many, or a class for an expanded clone.

j_call	clone_size	v_call	d_call	cdr3_aa	cdr3_nt
TRBJ1-5	.	TRBV24-1	TRBD1	CATSTGAGQPQHF	TGTGCCACGAGTACAGGGGCGGGTCAGCCCCAGCATTTT
TRBJ2-1	.	TRBV19	.	CASSIEGGFYNEQFF	TGTGCCAGTAGTATTGAGGGGGGTTTCTACAATGAGCAGTTCTTC
TRBJ2-3	.	TRBV19	.	CASSHSASGGPKDTQYF	TGTGCCAGTAGCCACTCGGCCTCCGGGGGGCCAAAAGATACGCAGTATTTT
TRBJ2-1	.	TRBV10-3	.	CASRTDSYNEQFF	TGTGCCTCCCGGACGGACTCTTACAATGAGCAGTTCTTC
TRBJ2-5	.	TRBV7-2	.	CASSLEGLGETQYF	TGTGCCAGCAGCTTAGAGGGGTTAGGCGAGACCCAGTACTTC
TRBJ2-2	few	TRBV2	TRBD1	CASGTGENTGELFF	TGTGCCAGCGGAACAGGGGAGAACACCGGGGAGCTGTTTTTT
TRBJ2-3	.	TRBV5-1	TRBD1	CASSPGQEMGTQYF	TGCGCCAGCAGTCCTGGACAGGAGATGGGTACGCAGTATTTT
TRBJ1-5	.	TRBV19	TRBD1	CASSIDRGLSNQPQHF	TGTGCCAGTAGTATAGACAGGGGGCTTAGCAATCAGCCCCAGCATTTT
TRBJ2-1	.	TRBV5-1	.	CASSLEDMGNEQFF	TGCGCCAGCAGCTTAGAGGATATGGGCAATGAGCAGTTCTTC
TRBJ1-4	.	TRBV3-1/TRBV3-2	.	CASSQAGGGKLFF	TGTGCCAGCAGCCAAGCTGGGGGGGGAAAACTGTTTTTT
TRBJ2-2	once	TRBV7-8	.	CASSLGGPTGELFF	TGTGCCAGCAGCTTAGGTGGCCCCACCGGGGAGCTGTTTTTT
TRBJ2-3	.	TRBV19	TRBD2	CASSIEGLAISDTQYF	TGTGCCAGTAGTATAGAGGGACTAGCGATTTCAGATACGCAGTATTTT
TRBJ1-1	once	TRBV18	.	CASSPPGGVGPEAFF	TGTGCCAGCTCACCACCAGGAGGGGTGGGACCTGAAGCTTTCTTT
TRBJ2-1	.	TRBV24-1	TRBD1	CATSDPGQGSYNEQFF	TGTGCCACCAGTGATCCTGGACAGGGATCCTACAATGAGCAGTTCTTC
TRBJ1-2	.	TRBV9	.	CASSAGTYGYTF	TGTGCCAGCAGCGCCGGGACCTATGGCTACACCTTC
TRBJ2-2	few	TRBV6-5	TRBD1	CASRHRGGELFF	TGTGCCAGCAGGCACAGGGGCGGGGAGCTGTTTTTT
TRBJ1-5	.	TRBV18	.	CASTTGDGQPQHF	TGTGCCAGCACCACAGGTGACGGTCAGCCCCAGCATTTT
TRBJ1-1	.	TRBV28	.	CASKGGSGTEAFF	TGTGCCAGCAAGGGGGGGTCTGGCACTGAAGCTTTCTTT
TRBJ1-5	few	TRBV30	.	CAWSRGGVQPQHF	TGTGCCTGGAGTCGGGGCGGCGTTCAGCCCCAGCATTTT
TRBJ2-5	few	TRBV2	TRBD2	CASSITGGKETQYF	TGTGCCAGCAGTATAACGGGGGGGAAAGAGACCCAGTACTTC
TRBJ1-1	few	TRBV30	.	CAWSVRVGGFRMNTEAFF	TGTGCCTGGAGTGTCAGGGTTGGGGGTTTTCGGATGAACACTGAAGCTTTCTTT
TRBJ1-1	.	TRBV6-5	TRBD1	CASITNRGDTEAFF	TGTGCCAGCATAACTAACAGGGGAGACACTGAAGCTTTCTTT
TRBJ1-6	.	TRBV18	TRBD1	CASSPDRGLFNSPLHF	TGTGCCAGCTCACCGGACAGGGGGCTTTTCAATTCACCCCTCCACTTT
TRBJ2-5	.	TRBV12-3/TRBV12-4	.	CASSWGVTETQYF	TGTGCCAGCAGTTGGGGAGTCACAGAGACCCAGTACTTC
TRBJ1-1	.	TRBV4-3	.	CASSQGTGRGTEAFF	TGCGCCAGCAGCCAGGGGACCGGTCGTGGGACTGAAGCTTTCTTT
TRBJ1-6	.	TRBV18	TRBD1	CASSADRSNSPLHF	TGTGCCAGCTCCGCGGACAGGTCAAATTCACCCCTCCACTTT
TRBJ1-2	.	TRBV6-2/TRBV6-3	TRBD1	CASSHSGTEIGDGYTF	TGTGCCAGCAGTCATTCCGGGACAGAAATTGGGGATGGCTACACCTTC
TRBJ1-4	.	TRBV28	TRBD1	CASRTGWINEKLFF	TGTGCCAGCAGGACAGGGTGGATAAATGAAAAACTGTTTTTT
TRBJ2-5	.	TRBV5-4	.	CASSREGGLEETQYF	TGTGCCAGCAGCAGGGAGGGGGGTCTAGAAGAGACCCAGTACTTC
TRBJ1-6	.	TRBV7-2	.	CASSLRTDLMPLHF	TGTGCCAGCAGCTTAAGGACGGACCTAATGCCCCTCCACTTT
TRBJ1-2	few	TRBV18	.	CASSVGEGGYTF	TGTGCCAGCTCCGTCGGGGAGGGAGGCTACACCTTC
TRBJ1-6	few	TRBV21-1	.	CASSKVRESSYNSPLHF	TGTGCCAGCAGCAAAGTTAGGGAGAGCTCCTATAATTCACCCCTCCACTTT
TRBJ1-1	.	TRBV24-1	.	CATSAAGGDTEAFF	TGTGCCACCAGTGCGGCCGGTGGTGACACTGAAGCTTTCTTT
TRBJ1-2	.	TRBV30	TRBD1	CARSRTGQGYTF	TGTGCCCGATCCCGGACAGGGCAAGGCTACACCTTC
TRBJ2-5	.	TRBV29-1	TRBD2	CSVTGTSGGAKTQYF	TGCAGCGTGACCGGGACTAGCGGGGGGGCGAAGACCCAGTACTTC
TRBJ1-3	.	TRBV5-1	TRBD1	CASSLAELGYRGHNTIYF	TGCGCCAGCAGCTTGGCCGAACTCGGCTACAGGGGGCACAACACCATATATTTT
TRBJ1-6	.	TRBV5-4	.	CASSLVSGAFNSPLHF	TGTGCCAGCAGCTTGGTGTCAGGAGCTTTCAATTCACCCCTCCACTTT
TRBJ2-1	.	TRBV2	TRBD2	CASTGGVGNEQFF	TGTGCCAGCACCGGGGGGGTTGGAAATGAGCAGTTCTTC
TRBJ1-2	once	TRBV5-4	.	CASSSGRGAVYGYTF	TGTGCCAGCAGCTCCGGGAGGGGGGCTGTCTATGGCTACACCTTC
TRBJ1-4	.	TRBV24-1	.	CATTKPWEELSEKLFF	TGTGCCACCACCAAGCCCTGGGAGGAGTTGAGTGAAAAACTGTTTTTT
TRBJ2-5	.	TRBV6-2/TRBV6-3	.	CASSPAVVQETQYF	TGTGCCAGCAGTCCCGCGGTAGTCCAAGAGACCCAGTACTTC